This T cell receptor beta chain was profiled in a study of brain T cells in children with intractable seizures. Clones were sequenced by immunoSEQ multiplex PCR, and TCRdb holds only the in-frame ones, with some missing. The table records about 340,000 clones, over 90% of them present only once. V lost 1 base to trimming and J lost 4 bases, with 6 bases between them. The V gene's germline CDR1 is SEHNR and CDR2 FQNEAQ (reference sequence). The CDR3 covers 13 residues. This sample's time point: blood from clinic visit 5 months post-surgery; TSC patient then seizure free. The sequenced cases were selected for having the highest brain T cell transcript signatures.

This TCR was recovered from a boy in the first two years of life with tuberous sclerosis and intractable seizures. The V gene is TRBV7-9, the J gene TRBJ2-3; D is unclear. The sample consisted of peripheral blood, taken about 5 months after surgery. The CDR3 coding sequence is TGTGCCAGCAGCTTAGTTGGGGCAGATACGCAGTATTTT. Protein: CASSLVGADTQYF.